This entry lists 26 T cell receptor beta chains sequenced from one sample in a study of cytomegalovirus exposure and HLA in healthy donors. Primers included in the PCR were 60 Vbeta and 13 Jbeta primers. Produced via immunoSEQ multiplex PCR; TCRdb's table is partial and in-frame only. The sample gives about 180,000 clones, around 80% of which show up once; roughly 1.5% is in the top ten. Sequenced: PBMCs. These receptors were taken from a young man in good health and CMV-seronegative.

This clone turned up a few times. The chain combines TRBV7-8 with TRBJ2-2; 11 bases match TRBD2. Germline values: CDR1 SGHVS, CDR2 FQNEAQ. Trimming removed 3 bases from V and 4 bases from J; junction bases left unmatched: 4. The CDR3 consists of 16 residues. In nucleotides, the CDR3 is TGTGCCAGCAGCTTCACTAGCGGGAGCGTCACCGGGGAGCTGTTTTTT. Its translation: CASSFTSGSVTGELFF.

This clone has just one count. The rearrangement joins TRBV7-2 to TRBJ2-1, with a weak D call TRBD2 (5 bases). Germline V lookup: CDR1 SGHTA, CDR2 FQGNSA. V lost 3 bases and J lost 0, with 15 bases in between. This CDR3 comprises 17 residues. DNA of the CDR3: TGTGCCAGCAGCTTTCAGGCGGGTTATGGCTCCTACAATGAGCAGTTCTTC. Amino acids: CASSFQAGYGSYNEQFF.

A single count supports this clone. V gene TRBV25-1 combines with J gene TRBJ1-1; 7 bases map to TRBD1. The CDR3 covers 18 residues. Trimming removed 0 bases from V and 0 bases from J; junction bases left unmatched: 10. Germline values: CDR1 MGHDK, CDR2 SYGVNS. CDR3 loop: CASSEYNRMGQMNTEAFF. As DNA, the CDR3 is TGTGCCAGCAGTGAATATAACCGAATGGGACAGATGAACACTGAAGCTTTCTTT. Full variable domain (rest looked up from reference TRBV25-1 and TRBJ1-1): EADIYQTPRYLVIGTGKKITLECSQTMGHDKMYWYQQDPGMELHLIHYSYGVNSTEKGDLSSESTVSRIRTEHFPLTLESARPSHTSQYLCASSEYNRMGQMNTEAFFGQGTRLTVV.

About this clone: The same CDR3 is also encoded by other DNA sequences in this sample. The chain combines TRBV18 with TRBJ2-7; TRBD2 might be the D (6 bases). Trimming removed 2 bases at V and 0 bases at J, with 8 bases between. Looked up from germline, CDR1 is KGHSH and CDR2 is LQKENI. The CDR3 loop spans 14 amino acids. The DNA of the CDR3 is TGTGCCAGCTCACCATTAGCGGACTCCTACGAGCAGTACTTC. Amino acid sequence: CASSPLADSYEQYF. The variable domain in full, with the rest retrieved from reference TRBV18 and TRBJ2-7, is NAGVMQNPRHLVRRRGQEARLRCSPMKGHSHVYWYRQLPEEGLKFMVYLQKENIIDESGMPKERFSAEFPKEGPSILRIQQVVRGDSAAYFCASSPLADSYEQYFGPGTRLTVT.

This chain links TRBV4-2 with TRBJ2-2; D is perhaps TRBD2 (6 bases). The CDR3 is 16 amino acids. The ends were cut back, 0 bases at V and 5 bases at J, with 13 bases in the middle. CDR1 is LGHNA, CDR2 YNFKEQ, per germline. The CDR3 reads CASSQEELARTGELFF. CDR3 DNA sequence: TGTGCCAGCAGCCAAGAGGAGCTAGCGAGGACCGGGGAGCTGTTTTTT.

The rearrangement uses TRBV7-3 and TRBJ2-3; 8 bases fit TRBD2. Trimming took 6 bases from V and 4 from J; bases not matched to a gene: 6. The CDR3 is 14 amino acids. From germline, CDR1 is SGHTA and CDR2 FQGTGA. CDR3 loop: CASSLAGSPDTQYF. In DNA form, the CDR3 reads TGTGCCAGCAGTTTAGCGGGGTCCCCAGATACGCAGTATTTT.

The V and J genes are TRBV4-3 and TRBJ2-7, with a possible D match to TRBD2 (5 bases). This CDR3 region has 15 residues. Trimming took off 0 bases at V and 3 bases at J, with 12 bases between the two ends. Germline CDR1 and CDR2: LGHNA and YSLEER. CDR3 protein: CASSQDGSGYYEQYF. As DNA, the CDR3 is TGCGCCAGCAGCCAAGACGGAAGCGGATACTACGAGCAGTACTTC.

This clone was seen only a few times. The chain couples TRBV7-9 to TRBJ2-3; possibly TRBD2 for D (5 bases). V lost 3 bases to trimming and J lost 6 bases, with 13 bases between them. Germline V gene lookup returns CDR1 SEHNR and CDR2 FQNEAQ (reference sequence). The CDR3 runs 14 residues. The DNA for the CDR3 is TGTGCCAGCAGCTTCATGTCGGGAAAGGATACGCAGTATTTT. Its translation: CASSFMSGKDTQYF.

Written as DNA, the CDR3 is TGTGCCAGCTGTTCATATAGCGGGGCGCTCTCCTACGAGCAGTACTTC. It encodes CASCSYSGALSYEQYF. The chain is built from TRBV6-5 and TRBJ2-7, with 8 positions matching TRBD2. Germline V CDR1 and CDR2: MNHEY, SVGAGI. With 8 bases clipped from V and 0 bases from J, the junction kept 12 bases outside the gene matches. The CDR3 sequence is 16 residues long.

This sequence joins TRBV5-4 and TRBJ2-1; possible D gene TRBD1, 5 bases. Germline CDR1 and CDR2: SGHNT and YYREEE (reference sequence). This CDR3 region has 15 residues. Trimming pared 4 bases from V and 2 bases from J, leaving 13 bases between. CDR3 amino acids: CASSLRESPYNEQFF. The CDR3 region has the DNA TGTGCCAGCAGCCTCAGGGAATCGCCCTACAATGAGCAGTTCTTC.

This clone appeared once. The chain couples TRBV10-2 to TRBJ1-5, with TRBD1 matching 7 bases. The length of the CDR3 is 16 residues. The V gene end was trimmed by 2 bases and the J gene end by 3 bases; junction bases not matched to a gene: 7. Germline values: CDR1 WSHSY, CDR2 SAAADI. CDR3 residues: CASSELRDRYNQPQHF. Here the CDR3 DNA reads TGCGCCAGCAGTGAGCTCCGGGACAGATACAATCAGCCCCAGCATTTT.

The gene calls are TRBV4-3 and TRBJ1-2, with 7 nucleotides matching TRBD1. This CDR3 has 15 amino acids. Germline lookup yields CDR1 LGHNA and CDR2 YSLEER. Trimming at V came to 0 bases and at J to 4 bases, leaving 5 bases not matched to a gene. The CDR3 DNA is TGCGCCAGCAGCCAAGACGGCCAGGGGGGCTATGGCTACACCTTC. Residues: CASSQDGQGGYGYTF.

The V gene is TRBV9, the J gene TRBJ1-2, with 7 bases aligning to TRBD1. Unmatched junction bases numbered 11, after V lost 4 bases and J lost 2 bases. CDR1 is SGDLS, CDR2 YYNGEE, per germline. The CDR3 is 16 amino acids. The chain's CDR3 is CASSIGRGQRNYGYTF. CDR3 in DNA: TGTGCCAGCAGCATAGGTCGGGGACAGCGCAACTATGGCTACACCTTC.

The chain has TRBV30 and TRBJ2-7; D is possibly TRBD1 (5 bases). The CDR3 runs to 13 residues. Germline V gives CDR1 GTSNPN, CDR2 SVGIG (reference sequence). Deletions cut 2 bases from V and 3 bases from J, with 11 bases between. CDR3 DNA sequence: TGTGCCTGGAGTTCGGCAGGGTTCTACGAGCAGTACTTC. This encodes CAWSSAGFYEQYF.

This chain uses TRBV14 with TRBJ2-7; no firm D call. Trimming cost V 0 bases and J 2 bases, with 8 bases left between them. Looked up from germline, CDR1 is SGHDN and CDR2 is FVKESK. The CDR3 runs 14 residues. The CDR3 region is CASSQEAAAYEQYF. The CDR3 DNA follows: TGTGCCAGCAGCCAAGAGGCGGCCGCCTACGAGCAGTACTTC.

The V call is TRBV7-6, the J call TRBJ1-6, with TRBD1 as a possible D gene (6 bases). CDR3 length equals 13 residues. Germline V CDR1 and CDR2: SGHVS, FNYEAQ. Trimming removed 5 bases at V and 7 bases at J, with 9 bases between. CDR3 DNA: TGTGCCAGCAGCCCGGACAGAAATTCACCCCTCCACTTT. Residues: CASSPDRNSPLHF.

The chain joins TRBV7-8 to TRBJ2-3; D is ambiguous. The CDR3 runs to 15 residues. The V end was cut by 1 base, the J end by 0 bases, with 8 bases between. Looked up from germline, CDR1 is SGHVS and CDR2 is FQNEAQ. CDR3 loop: CASSLGAPSTDTQYF. CDR3 sequence (DNA): TGTGCCAGCAGCTTAGGGGCACCGAGCACAGATACGCAGTATTTT.

This sequence joins TRBV30 and TRBJ2-2; possible D gene TRBD2, 6 bases. The CDR3 has 14 residues. Trimming stripped 8 bases from V and 1 base from J, with 14 bases between. The germline CDR1 and CDR2 sequences are GTSNPN and SVGIG (reference sequence). CDR3 protein: CAGTGRRNTGELFF. DNA of the CDR3: TGTGCCGGGACGGGGAGGCGGAACACCGGGGAGCTGTTTTTT.

The chain recombines TRBV5-1 with TRBJ1-3, with D maybe TRBD1 (6 bases). The V gene lost 4 bases and the J gene lost 4 bases, with 12 bases spanning the gap. There are 14 residues in the CDR3. The V gene's germline CDR1 is SGHRS and CDR2 YFSETQ. CDR3 amino acids: CASSTQTGGNTIYF. DNA of the CDR3: TGCGCCAGCAGCACCCAAACAGGGGGAAACACCATATATTTT. Full variable domain (rest looked up from reference TRBV5-1 and TRBJ1-3): KAGVTQTPRYLIKTRGQQVTLSCSPISGHRSVSWYQQTPGQGLQFLFEYFSETQRNKGNFPGRFSGRQFSNSRSEMNVSTLELGDSALYLCASSTQTGGNTIYFGEGSWLTVV.

The chain uses TRBV5-8 and TRBJ1-2; D is undetermined. Germline loops: CDR1 SGHTS, CDR2 YDEGEE. The CDR3 contains 13 residues. V was cut by 1 base and J by 8 bases, with 12 bases left in between. The CDR3 DNA is TGTGCCAGCAGCTTGCGACCCGGAGCAGGCTACACCTTC. This translates into CASSLRPGAGYTF.

The V call is TRBV27, the J call TRBJ1-6; the match to TRBD1 covers 9 bases. Germline V gives CDR1 MNHEY, CDR2 SMNVEV (reference sequence). The CDR3 is 16 amino acids. Trimming removed 5 bases from V and 8 bases from J; junction bases left unmatched: 10. This chain's CDR3 is CASSTPDRGPHSPLHF. The CDR3, as DNA: TGTGCCAGCAGTACCCCGGACAGGGGTCCCCATTCACCCCTCCACTTT.

This sequence joins TRBV7-2 and TRBJ1-1, with 7 positions matching TRBD1. Germline V gene sequence: CDR1 SGHTA, CDR2 FQGNSA. The CDR3 sequence is 13 residues long. J gave up 11 bases and V 5 bases, and 11 bases lay outside the gene matches. CDR3 bases: TGTGCCAGCAGCCCCGGGACAGACTACGGCGCTTTCTTT. Its translation: CASSPGTDYGAFF.

The V gene is TRBV23-1, the J gene TRBJ1-2; 7 nucleotides align to TRBD1. Being an ORF, TRBV23-1 has a function that is uncertain. V shed 4 bases, J shed 2 bases, and the junction held 7 bases outside the gene matches. This CDR3 spans 15 amino acids. The CDR3 DNA reads as TGCGCCAGCAGTCGCCAGACAGGGAAGAACTATGGCTACACCTTC. This codes for CASSRQTGKNYGYTF.

The CDR3 sequence: CASSRVSHEQYF. CDR3 nucleotide sequence: TGTGCCAGCAGCCGTGTTAGCCACGAGCAGTACTTC. The rearrangement links TRBV4-2 to TRBJ2-7; unclear D gene. This CDR3 has 12 amino acids. The germline gives CDR1 LGHNA, CDR2 YNFKEQ. Trimming removed 4 bases at V and 5 bases at J, with 9 bases between.

The J gene is TRBJ2-2, the V gene TRBV4-3, with 12 nucleotides matching TRBD2. Germline V gene data show CDR1 as LGHNA and CDR2 as YSLEER. This CDR3 is built from 18 residues. Trimming at V came to 4 bases and at J to 9 bases, leaving 15 bases not matched to a gene. The CDR3 bases are TGCGCCAGCAGCCTCATTCCGTACCTAGCGGGGGGGATCAGGGAGCTGTTTTTT. Translated: CASSLIPYLAGGIRELFF.

This rearrangement joins TRBV18 to TRBJ1-2; 7 bases align to TRBD1. V dropped 2 bases and J dropped 3; count of bases not matched to a gene: 0. The germline CDR1 and CDR2 sequences are KGHSH and LQKENI. The CDR3 runs to 13 residues. CDR3 residues: CASSPGQDYGYTF. The CDR3 nucleotides read TGTGCCAGCTCACCAGGACAGGACTATGGCTACACCTTC.